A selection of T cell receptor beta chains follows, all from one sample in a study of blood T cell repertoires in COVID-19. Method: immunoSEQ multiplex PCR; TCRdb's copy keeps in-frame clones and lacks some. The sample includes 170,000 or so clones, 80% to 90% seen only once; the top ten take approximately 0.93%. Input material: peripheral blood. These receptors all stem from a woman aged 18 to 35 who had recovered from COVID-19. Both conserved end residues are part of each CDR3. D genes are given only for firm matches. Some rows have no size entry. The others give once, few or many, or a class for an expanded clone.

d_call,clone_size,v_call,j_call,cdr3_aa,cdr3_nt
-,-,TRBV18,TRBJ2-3,CASSPARTDTQYF,TGTGCCAGCTCACCGGCACGCACAGATACGCAGTATTTT
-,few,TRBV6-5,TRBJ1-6,CASSYGGNNSPLHF,TGTGCCAGCAGTTACGGGGGGAATAATTCACCCCTCCACTTT
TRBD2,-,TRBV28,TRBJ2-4,CASSISSRDYKRGNIQYF,TGTGCCAGCAGTATCAGTTCCCGGGACTACAAACGGGGAAACATTCAGTACTTC
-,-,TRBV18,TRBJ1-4,CASSSQGPWEKLFF,TGTGCCAGCTCGTCACAGGGCCCTTGGGAAAAACTGTTTTTT
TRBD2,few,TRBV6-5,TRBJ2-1,CASSTSGSLEQFF,TGTGCCAGCAGTACTAGCGGGAGCCTTGAGCAGTTCTTC
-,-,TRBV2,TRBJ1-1,CASSVLGGNTEAFF,TGTGCCAGCAGTGTCTTAGGGGGGAACACTGAAGCTTTCTTT
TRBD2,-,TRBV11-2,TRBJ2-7,CASSTRTSGGLYEQYF,TGTGCCAGCAGCACCCGGACTAGCGGGGGTTTATACGAGCAGTACTTC
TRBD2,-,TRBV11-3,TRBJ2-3,CASSPGLAGGPDTQYF,TGTGCCAGCAGCCCAGGACTAGCGGGGGGCCCAGATACGCAGTATTTT
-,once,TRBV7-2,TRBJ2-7,CASSPGAGVYEQYF,TGTGCCAGCAGCCCAGGGGCGGGGGTCTACGAGCAGTACTTC
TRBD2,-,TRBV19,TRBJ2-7,CASSIGGGSYEQYF,TGTGCCAGTAGTATAGGCGGGGGCTCCTACGAGCAGTACTTC
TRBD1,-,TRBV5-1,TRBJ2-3,CASSLRQGASTSTDTQYF,TGCGCCAGCAGCCTCCGACAGGGCGCTTCCACTAGCACAGATACGCAGTATTTT
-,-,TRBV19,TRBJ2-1,CASRVDGANEQFF,TGTGCCAGTCGGGTGGATGGGGCCAATGAGCAGTTCTTC
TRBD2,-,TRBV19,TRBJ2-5,CASSTSAGDHQETQYF,TGTGCCAGTAGTACGTCAGCGGGGGACCACCAAGAGACCCAGTACTTC
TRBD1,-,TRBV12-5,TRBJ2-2,CASGRTGARTGELFF,TGTGCTAGTGGCCGGACAGGGGCACGCACCGGGGAGCTGTTTTTT
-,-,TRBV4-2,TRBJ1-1,CASSHVIRGMNTEAFF,TGTGCCAGCAGCCACGTTATAAGGGGGATGAACACTGAAGCTTTCTTT
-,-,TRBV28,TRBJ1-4,CASSFSQVSNEKLFF,TGTGCCAGCAGTTTTTCCCAGGTTTCGAATGAAAAACTGTTTTTT
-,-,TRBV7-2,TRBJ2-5,CASSLHASSGETQYF,TGTGCCAGCAGCCTACACGCTAGCAGTGGCGAGACCCAGTACTTC
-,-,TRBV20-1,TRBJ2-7,CSASDKQGLEEEQYF,TGCAGTGCTAGTGACAAACAGGGCCTTGAGGAGGAGCAGTACTTC
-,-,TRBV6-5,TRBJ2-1,CASSYSASFYNEQFF,TGTGCCAGCAGTTACTCGGCTAGCTTCTACAATGAGCAGTTCTTC
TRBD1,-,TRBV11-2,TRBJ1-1,CASSFQGGTEAFF,TGTGCCAGCAGCTTCCAGGGGGGCACTGAAGCTTTCTTT
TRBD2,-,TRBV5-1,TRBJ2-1,CASSFLWFASGVSGDEQFF,TGCGCCAGCAGCTTTTTATGGTTCGCTAGCGGGGTTTCGGGGGATGAGCAGTTCTTC
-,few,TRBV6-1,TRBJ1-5,CASSEFQGGPQHF,TGTGCCAGCAGTGAATTTCAGGGAGGGCCCCAGCATTTT
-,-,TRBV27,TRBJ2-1,CASSLLMTSSYNEQFF,TGTGCCAGCAGTTTACTGATGACTAGCTCCTACAATGAGCAGTTCTTC
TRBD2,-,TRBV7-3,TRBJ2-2,CASSFDSGSRTGELFF,TGTGCCAGCAGCTTCGATAGCGGGAGTAGAACCGGGGAGCTGTTTTTT
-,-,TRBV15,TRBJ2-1,CATSSSRGQFF,TGTGCCACCAGCAGTTCGCGCGGGCAGTTCTTC